This T cell receptor beta chain was obtained from a study of blood T cells in healthy people across ages. Findings and caveats of the study: Investigators viewed diversity estimates from one million T cells as underestimates, the study reported. The long-lived group displayed more naive CD4+ cells, plus higher diversity, than the aged donors did.

A second about 7 to 11 cycle PCR used barcoded and J-beta primers. TCRdb passed the 5' RACE reads through MiXCR, listing each CDR3 protein once. The sample holds 750,000 to 950,000 distinct CDR3 sequences, more than 25% seen once. Each sample yielded at least 6 million isolated PBMCs. This clonotype was detected many times. Antigen unknown. Separately, the same data were catalogued under a study of T cells of mothers and their children. This second report adds: The effect of thymic selection on TCR recombination output is similar between related and unrelated pairs.

The sequenced sample consisted of blood. This clonotype was obtained from a boy younger than 18 in good health.

Written as DNA, the CDR3 is TGTGCCAGCAGCTTAGACGGAAACTCCTACGAGCAGTACTTC. It translates to CASSLDGNSYEQYF. This chain joins TRBV7-9 and TRBJ2-7; D gene unclear. CDR1 SEHNR and CDR2 FQNEAQ come from the germline V gene (reference sequence). This CDR3 comprises 14 residues. Trimming cost V 1 base and J 0 bases, with 7 bases left between them.